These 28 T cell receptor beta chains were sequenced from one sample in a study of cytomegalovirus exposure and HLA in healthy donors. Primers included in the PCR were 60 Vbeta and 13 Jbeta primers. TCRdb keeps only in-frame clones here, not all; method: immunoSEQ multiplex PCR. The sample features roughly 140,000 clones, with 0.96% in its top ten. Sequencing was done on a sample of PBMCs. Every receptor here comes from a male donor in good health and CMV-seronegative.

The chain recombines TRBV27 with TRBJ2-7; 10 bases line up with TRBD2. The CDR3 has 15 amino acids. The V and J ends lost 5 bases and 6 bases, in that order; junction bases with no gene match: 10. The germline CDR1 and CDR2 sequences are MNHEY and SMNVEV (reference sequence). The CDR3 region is CASSPIAGGLGEQYF. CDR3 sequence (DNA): TGTGCCAGCAGTCCAATAGCGGGAGGATTGGGCGAGCAGTACTTC.

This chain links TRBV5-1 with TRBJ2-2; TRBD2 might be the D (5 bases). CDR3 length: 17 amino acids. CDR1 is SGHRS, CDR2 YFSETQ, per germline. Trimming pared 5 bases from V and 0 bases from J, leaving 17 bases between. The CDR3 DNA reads TGCGCCAGCAGGTCCGCGGGCAGCAGATCGAACACCGGGGAGCTGTTTTTT. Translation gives CASRSAGSRSNTGELFF.

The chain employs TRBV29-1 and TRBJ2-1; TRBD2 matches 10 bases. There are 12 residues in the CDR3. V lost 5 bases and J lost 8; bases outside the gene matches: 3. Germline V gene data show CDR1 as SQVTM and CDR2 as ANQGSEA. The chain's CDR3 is CSVSGGADEQFF. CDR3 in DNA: TGCAGCGTTAGCGGGGGGGCCGATGAGCAGTTCTTC.

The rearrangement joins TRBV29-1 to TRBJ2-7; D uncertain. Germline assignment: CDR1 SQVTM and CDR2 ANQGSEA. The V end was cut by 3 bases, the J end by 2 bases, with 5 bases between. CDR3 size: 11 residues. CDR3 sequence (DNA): TGCAGCGTTGACACGGCCTACGAGCAGTACTTC. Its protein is CSVDTAYEQYF.

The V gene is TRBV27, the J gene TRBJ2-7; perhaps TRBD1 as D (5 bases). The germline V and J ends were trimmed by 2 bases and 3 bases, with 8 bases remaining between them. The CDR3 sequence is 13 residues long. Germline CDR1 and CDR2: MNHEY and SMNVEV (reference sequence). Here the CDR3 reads CASSLGASYEQYF. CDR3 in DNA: TGTGCCAGCAGTTTAGGGGCGAGCTACGAGCAGTACTTC.

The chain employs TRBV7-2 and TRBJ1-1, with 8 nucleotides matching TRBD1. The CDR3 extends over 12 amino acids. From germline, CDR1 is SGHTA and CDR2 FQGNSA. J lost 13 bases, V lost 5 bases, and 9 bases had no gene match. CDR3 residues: CASSQTGVRDFF. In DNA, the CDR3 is TGTGCCAGCAGCCAGACAGGGGTTAGGGATTTCTTT. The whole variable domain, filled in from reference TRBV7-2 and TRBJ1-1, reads GAGVSQSPSNKVTEKGKDVELRCDPISGHTALYWYRQSLGQGLEFLIYFQGNSAPDKSGLPSDRFSAERTGGSVSTLTIQRTQQEDSAVYLCASSQTGVRDFFGQGTRLTVV.

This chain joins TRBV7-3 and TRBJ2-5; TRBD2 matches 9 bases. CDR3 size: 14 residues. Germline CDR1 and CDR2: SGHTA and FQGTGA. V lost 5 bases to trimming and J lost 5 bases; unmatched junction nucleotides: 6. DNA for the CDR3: TGTGCCAGCAGCCTCTTTAGCGGGGGCGAGACCCAGTACTTC. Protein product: CASSLFSGGETQYF.

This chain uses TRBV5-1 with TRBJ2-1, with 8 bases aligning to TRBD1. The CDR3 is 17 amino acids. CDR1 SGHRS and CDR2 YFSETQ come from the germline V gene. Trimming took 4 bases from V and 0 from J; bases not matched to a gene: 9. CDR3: CASSPRTGPSSYNEQFF. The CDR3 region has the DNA TGCGCCAGCAGCCCCAGGACAGGGCCTAGCTCCTACAATGAGCAGTTCTTC.

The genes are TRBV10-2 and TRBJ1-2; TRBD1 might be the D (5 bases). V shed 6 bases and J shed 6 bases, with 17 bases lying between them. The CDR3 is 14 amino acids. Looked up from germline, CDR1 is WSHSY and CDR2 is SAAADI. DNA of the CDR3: TGCGCCAGCAGAGAGGTCGGGACTTCAGATGGCTACACCTTC. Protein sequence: CASREVGTSDGYTF.

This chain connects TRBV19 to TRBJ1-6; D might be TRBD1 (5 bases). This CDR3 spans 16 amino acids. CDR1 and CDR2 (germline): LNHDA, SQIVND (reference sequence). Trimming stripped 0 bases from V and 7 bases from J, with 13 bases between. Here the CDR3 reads CASSIDGAASNSPLHF. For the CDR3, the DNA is TGTGCCAGTAGTATAGATGGGGCGGCTTCGAATTCACCCCTCCACTTT.

The CDR3 loop is CASSLGDSQGEKLFF. In DNA, the CDR3 is TGTGCCAGCTCACTGGGGGACAGCCAAGGGGAAAAACTGTTTTTT. This chain links TRBV18 with TRBJ1-4; 7 bases fit TRBD1. This CDR3 region has 15 residues. Germline V gene sequence: CDR1 KGHSH, CDR2 LQKENI. Trimming at V came to 4 bases and at J to 8 bases, leaving 10 bases not matched to a gene.

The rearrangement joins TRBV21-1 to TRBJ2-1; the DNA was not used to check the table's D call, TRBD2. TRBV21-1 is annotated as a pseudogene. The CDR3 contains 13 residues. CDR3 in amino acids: CASSAHTLSSWFF. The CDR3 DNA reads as TGTGCCAGCAGCGCCCATACACTCTCTAGCTGGTTCTTC.

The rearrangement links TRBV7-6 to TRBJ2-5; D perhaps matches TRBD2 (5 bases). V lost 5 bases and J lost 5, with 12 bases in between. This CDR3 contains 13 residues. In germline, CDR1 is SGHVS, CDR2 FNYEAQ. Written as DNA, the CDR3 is TGTGCCAGCAGCCCCCAGAGAGGGGAGACCCAGTACTTC. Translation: CASSPQRGETQYF.

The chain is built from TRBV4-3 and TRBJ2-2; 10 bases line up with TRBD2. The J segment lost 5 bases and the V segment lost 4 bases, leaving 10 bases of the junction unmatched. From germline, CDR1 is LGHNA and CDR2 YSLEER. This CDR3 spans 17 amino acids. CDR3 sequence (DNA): TGCGCCAGCAGCCCTAGAAGCGGGGGGGCGAGGACCGGGGAGCTGTTTTTT. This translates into CASSPRSGGARTGELFF.

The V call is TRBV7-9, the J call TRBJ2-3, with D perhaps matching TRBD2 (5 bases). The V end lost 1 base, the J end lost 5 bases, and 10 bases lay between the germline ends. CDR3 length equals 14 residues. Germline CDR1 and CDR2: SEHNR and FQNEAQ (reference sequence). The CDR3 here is CASSLVGGLDTQYF. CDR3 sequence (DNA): TGTGCCAGCAGCTTAGTAGGAGGACTAGATACGCAGTATTTT.

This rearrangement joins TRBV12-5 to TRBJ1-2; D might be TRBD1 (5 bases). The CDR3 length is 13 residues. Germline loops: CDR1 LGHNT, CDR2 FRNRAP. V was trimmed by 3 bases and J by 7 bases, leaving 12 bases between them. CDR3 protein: CASGLDKGAGYTF. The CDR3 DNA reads TGTGCTAGTGGTTTAGATAAAGGGGCTGGCTACACCTTC.

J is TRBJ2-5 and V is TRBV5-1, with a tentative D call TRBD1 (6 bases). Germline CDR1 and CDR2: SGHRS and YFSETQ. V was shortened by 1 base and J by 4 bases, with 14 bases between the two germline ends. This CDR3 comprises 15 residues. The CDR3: CASSLLGTQGETQYF. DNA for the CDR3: TGCGCCAGCAGCTTGCTCGGGACACAAGGAGAGACCCAGTACTTC.

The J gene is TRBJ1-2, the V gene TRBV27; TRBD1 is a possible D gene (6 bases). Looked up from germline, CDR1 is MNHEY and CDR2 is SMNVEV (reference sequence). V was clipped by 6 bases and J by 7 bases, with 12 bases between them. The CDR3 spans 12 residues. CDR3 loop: CASRLTGGGYTF. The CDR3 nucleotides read TGTGCCAGCAGACTGACAGGTGGTGGCTACACCTTC.

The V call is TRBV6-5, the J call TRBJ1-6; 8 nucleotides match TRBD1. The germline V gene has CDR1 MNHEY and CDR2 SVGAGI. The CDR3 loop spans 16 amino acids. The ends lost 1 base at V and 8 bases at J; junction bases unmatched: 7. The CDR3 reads CASSYWTGFYDSPLHF. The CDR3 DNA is TGTGCCAGCAGTTACTGGACAGGGTTTTACGATTCACCCCTCCACTTT.

CDR3 DNA sequence: TGTGCCAGCAGCCAGGCAGATACGCAGTATTTT. Encoded protein: CASSQADTQYF. This sequence joins TRBV7-9 and TRBJ2-3; D remains unclear. Germline assignment: CDR1 SEHNR and CDR2 FQNEAQ (reference sequence). V was shortened by 5 bases and J by 4 bases, with 4 bases between the two germline ends. This CDR3 comprises 11 residues.

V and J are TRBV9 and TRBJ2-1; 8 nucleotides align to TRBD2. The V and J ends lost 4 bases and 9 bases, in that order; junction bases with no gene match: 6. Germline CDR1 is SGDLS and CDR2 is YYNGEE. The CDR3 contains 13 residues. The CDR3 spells CASSPGTRSEQFF. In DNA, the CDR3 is TGTGCCAGCAGCCCGGGGACTAGGAGTGAGCAGTTCTTC. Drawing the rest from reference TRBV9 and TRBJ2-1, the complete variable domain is DSGVTQTPKHLITATGQRVTLRCSPRSGDLSVYWYQQSLDQGLQFLIQYYNGEERAKGNILERFSAQQFPDLHSELNLSSLELGDSALYFCASSPGTRSEQFFGPGTRLTVL.

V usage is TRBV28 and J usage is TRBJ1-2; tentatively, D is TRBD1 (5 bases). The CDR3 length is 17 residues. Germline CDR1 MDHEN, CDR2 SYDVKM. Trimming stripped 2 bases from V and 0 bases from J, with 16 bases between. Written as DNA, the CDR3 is TGTGCCAGCAGTTTAAGTTCGACGGGGGGGACTAACTATGGCTACACCTTC. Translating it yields CASSLSSTGGTNYGYTF.

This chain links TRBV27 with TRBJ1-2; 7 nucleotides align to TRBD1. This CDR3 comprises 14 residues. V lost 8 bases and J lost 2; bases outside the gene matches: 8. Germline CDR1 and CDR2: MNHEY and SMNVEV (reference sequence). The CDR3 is CASGWDSRNYGYTF. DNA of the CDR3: TGTGCCAGCGGCTGGGACAGCCGGAACTATGGCTACACCTTC.

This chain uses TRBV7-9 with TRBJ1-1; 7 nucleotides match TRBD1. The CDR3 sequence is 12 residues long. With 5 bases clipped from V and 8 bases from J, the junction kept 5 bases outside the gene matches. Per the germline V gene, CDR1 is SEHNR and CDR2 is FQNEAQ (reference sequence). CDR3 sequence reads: CASSPWDSEAFF. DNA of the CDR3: TGTGCCAGCAGCCCATGGGACAGCGAAGCTTTCTTT.

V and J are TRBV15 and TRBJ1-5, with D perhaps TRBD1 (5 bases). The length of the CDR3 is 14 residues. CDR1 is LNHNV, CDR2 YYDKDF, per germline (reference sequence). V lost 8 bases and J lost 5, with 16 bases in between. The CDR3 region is CATAVWEGDQPQHF. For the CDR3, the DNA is TGTGCCACCGCGGTCTGGGAAGGGGATCAGCCCCAGCATTTT. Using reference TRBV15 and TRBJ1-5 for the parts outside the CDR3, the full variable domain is DAMVIQNPRYQVTQFGKPVTLSCSQTLNHNVMYWYQQKSSQAPKLLFHYYDKDFNNEADTPDNFQSRRPNTSFCFLDIRSPGLGDTAMYLCATAVWEGDQPQHFGDGTRLSIL.

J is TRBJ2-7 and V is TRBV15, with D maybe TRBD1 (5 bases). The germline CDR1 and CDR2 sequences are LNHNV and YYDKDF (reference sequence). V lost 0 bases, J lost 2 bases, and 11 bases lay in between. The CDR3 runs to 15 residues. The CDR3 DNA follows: TGTGCCACCAGCAGAGATTTTAGGGGCACCTACGAGCAGTACTTC. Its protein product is CATSRDFRGTYEQYF.

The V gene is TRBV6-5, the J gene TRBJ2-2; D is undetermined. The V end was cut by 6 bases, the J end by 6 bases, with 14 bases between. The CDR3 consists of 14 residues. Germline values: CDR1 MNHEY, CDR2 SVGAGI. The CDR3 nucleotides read TGTGCCAGCAGGCGCTCACTTAGAGCCGGGGAGCTGTTTTTT. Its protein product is CASRRSLRAGELFF.

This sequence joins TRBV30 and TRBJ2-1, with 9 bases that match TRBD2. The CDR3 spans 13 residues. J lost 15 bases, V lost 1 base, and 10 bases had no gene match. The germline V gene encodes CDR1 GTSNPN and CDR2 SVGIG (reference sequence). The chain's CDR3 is CAWSASSGSPRFF. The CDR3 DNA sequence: TGTGCCTGGAGTGCGAGTAGCGGGAGCCCTCGGTTCTTC.